Listed below are T cell receptor beta chains from one sample, sequenced in a study of blood T cell repertoires in COVID-19. TCRdb keeps only in-frame clones here, not all; method: immunoSEQ multiplex PCR. This sample has about 76,000 clones, with approximately 80% found just once. The specimen was peripheral blood. Receptors originate from an older woman with acute or convalescent COVID-19. The CDR3 runs from the conserved cysteine through the conserved F or W. A D gene is named only where the DNA matches it firmly. The listing skips clone size in some rows; elsewhere it reads once, few, many or a size class.

CDR3 protein	CDR3 DNA	D gene	clone size	J gene	V gene
CASSYQGGTQYF	TGTGCCAGCAGTTACCAAGGAGGGACGCAGTATTTT	-	-	TRBJ2-3	TRBV12-3/TRBV12-4
CASSPPGGVGNQPQHF	TGTGCCAGCTCACCACCGGGAGGGGTGGGCAATCAGCCCCAGCATTTT	-	-	TRBJ1-5	TRBV18
CASSRPGTQEGYTF	TGTGCCAGTAGTCGCCCCGGGACACAGGAAGGCTACACCTTC	-	once	TRBJ1-2	TRBV19
CASSVDRGREQYF	TGTGCCAGCAGTGTGGACAGGGGGCGCGAGCAGTACTTC	TRBD1	-	TRBJ2-7	TRBV6-4
CASSVVGQGRRTNYGYTF	TGTGCCAGCAGTGTGGTAGGACAGGGGAGACGAACTAACTATGGCTACACCTTC	TRBD1	once	TRBJ1-2	TRBV6-1
CASSLLAPGTEAFF	TGTGCCAGCAGCCTCCTAGCTCCGGGGACTGAAGCTTTCTTT	-	-	TRBJ1-1	TRBV9
CASSSAQYNQPQHF	TGTGCCAGCAGTTCGGCACAGTACAATCAGCCCCAGCATTTT	-	-	TRBJ1-5	TRBV6-5
CASSGRQGTSGQLFF	TGTGCCAGCAGTGGCCGACAGGGGACCTCTGGGCAACTGTTTTTT	TRBD1	-	TRBJ1-4	TRBV6-6
CASSLTSGGQETQYF	TGTGCCAGCAGTTTGACTAGCGGGGGGCAAGAGACCCAGTACTTC	TRBD2	-	TRBJ2-5	TRBV28
CASTPMEGTTDTQYF	TGTGCCAGCACTCCAATGGAGGGCACCACAGATACGCAGTATTTT	-	-	TRBJ2-3	TRBV6-5
CASSMGENGYTF	TGTGCCAGCAGCATGGGGGAGAATGGCTACACCTTC	-	-	TRBJ1-2	TRBV5-5
CASSLGDRRNGYTF	TGTGCCAGCAGTTTAGGGGACAGGCGGAACGGCTACACCTTC	TRBD1	-	TRBJ1-2	TRBV27
CASSFGTGPNQPQHF	TGTGCCAGCAGCTTCGGGACAGGGCCCAATCAGCCCCAGCATTTT	TRBD1	-	TRBJ1-5	TRBV7-2
CASRTAGGWTEAFF	TGTGCCAGCCGGACGGCCGGGGGTTGGACTGAAGCTTTCTTT	-	-	TRBJ1-1	TRBV28
CASSPYAQDRELSILGYTF	TGTGCCAGCTCACCCTACGCGCAGGACAGGGAATTATCTATTCTTGGCTACACCTTC	TRBD1	-	TRBJ1-2	TRBV18
CASSYRTGNTNYGYTF	TGTGCCAGCAGTTATCGTACGGGGAATACTAACTATGGCTACACCTTC	-	-	TRBJ1-2	TRBV6-6
CSASRGGEGTDTQYF	TGCAGTGCTAGTCGGGGGGGTGAGGGTACAGATACGCAGTATTTT	TRBD2	-	TRBJ2-3	TRBV20-1
CASSLDSPGTGANVLTF	TGTGCCAGCAGCTTAGATTCCCCCGGGACTGGGGCCAACGTCCTGACTTTC	-	once	TRBJ2-6	TRBV11-2
CASSPGQGASPLHF	TGTGCCAGCAGCCCGGGACAGGGGGCTTCACCCCTCCACTTT	TRBD1	-	TRBJ1-6	TRBV5-6
CASGLRGGGTTASIEETQYF	TGTGCTAGTGGTTTGAGAGGGGGTGGGACTACAGCCTCTATAGAAGAGACCCAGTACTTC	-	-	TRBJ2-5	TRBV12-5
CASSLGGATYGYTF	TGTGCCAGCAGCCTAGGGGGGGCCACATATGGCTACACCTTC	-	few	TRBJ1-2	TRBV5-6
CASSLAAGGFTEAFF	TGTGCCAGCAGCTTAGCGGCAGGGGGCTTTACTGAAGCTTTCTTT	TRBD1	-	TRBJ1-1	TRBV7-9
CASSVDSYTQYF	TGTGCCAGCAGCGTGGACAGCTATACGCAGTATTTT	-	once	TRBJ2-3	TRBV7-9
CASTGDRGDYGYTF	TGTGCCAGCACCGGGGACAGGGGGGACTATGGCTACACCTTC	TRBD1	-	TRBJ1-2	TRBV11-2
CASGGGDRADTQYF	TGCGCCAGCGGAGGAGGGGATAGAGCAGATACGCAGTATTTT	-	-	TRBJ2-3	TRBV5-1
CATLFGTGGDRGNQPQHF	TGTGCCACCCTCTTTGGGACAGGGGGTGATAGGGGCAATCAGCCCCAGCATTTT	TRBD1	few	TRBJ1-5	TRBV18
CASSLLGQGVDTQYF	TGTGCCAGCAGCTTATTGGGGCAGGGGGTAGATACGCAGTATTTT	TRBD1	-	TRBJ2-3	TRBV7-2
CASRETGYYGYTF	TGTGCCAGCAGGGAGACAGGGTACTATGGCTACACCTTC	TRBD1	-	TRBJ1-2	TRBV6-5
CASSIAVGGYSNQPQHF	TGTGCCAGTAGTATAGCCGTAGGGGGTTATAGCAATCAGCCCCAGCATTTT	-	once	TRBJ1-5	TRBV19
CASSFAGQGRSGANVLTF	TGTGCCAGCAGTTTTGCTGGACAGGGGCGCTCTGGGGCCAACGTCCTGACTTTC	TRBD1	-	TRBJ2-6	TRBV27
CASSQDGANYGYTF	TGTGCCAGCAGCCAAGATGGAGCTAACTATGGCTACACCTTC	-	-	TRBJ1-2	TRBV3-1/TRBV3-2
CASSQTGGNRETQYF	TGTGCCAGCAGCCAGACAGGGGGCAATCGAGAGACCCAGTACTTC	TRBD1	many	TRBJ2-5	TRBV5-4
CASTGVETQYF	TGTGCCAGCACGGGGGTCGAGACCCAGTACTTC	-	-	TRBJ2-5	TRBV6-6
CASSRPWQSRTPGNTIYF	TGTGCCAGTAGTAGACCGTGGCAGTCGAGGACACCTGGAAACACCATATATTTT	-	many	TRBJ1-3	TRBV19
CASSLGSGNQPQHF	TGTGCCAGCAGCTTAGGCTCAGGAAATCAGCCCCAGCATTTT	-	-	TRBJ1-5	TRBV7-8
CSPDRNYGYTF	TGCAGTCCAGACAGGAACTATGGCTACACCTTC	-	few	TRBJ1-2	TRBV20-1
CASSLPGSGANVLTF	TGTGCCAGCAGCCTCCCGGGGTCTGGGGCCAACGTCCTGACTTTC	-	-	TRBJ2-6	TRBV5-4
CASSDHGQTGEIAEAFF	TGTGCCAGCAGTGACCACGGTCAAACAGGGGAGATCGCTGAAGCTTTCTTT	TRBD1	once	TRBJ1-1	TRBV25-1
CASSLARSDRGTDTQYF	TGCGCCAGCAGCTTGGCACGGTCGGACAGGGGCACAGATACGCAGTATTTT	TRBD1	-	TRBJ2-3	TRBV5-1
CASSTGANYGYTF	TGCGCCAGCAGCACCGGGGCTAACTATGGCTACACCTTC	-	-	TRBJ1-2	TRBV5-1
CASSERGYSNQPQHF	TGTGCCAGCAGTGAAAGAGGTTATAGCAATCAGCCCCAGCATTTT	-	-	TRBJ1-5	TRBV2
CASQGAYNSPLHF	TGTGCCAGTCAGGGGGCCTATAATTCACCCCTCCACTTT	TRBD1	-	TRBJ1-6	TRBV27
CTSSLSRGGEQFF	TGTACCAGCAGCTTGAGCAGGGGTGGTGAGCAGTTCTTC	-	-	TRBJ2-1	TRBV5-4
CASSFRSAGDYGYTF	TGTGCCAGCAGTTTTAGGTCGGCAGGGGACTATGGCTACACCTTC	-	once	TRBJ1-2	TRBV27
CARSNREPNEQYF	TGTGCCAGGTCGAACAGGGAGCCCAACGAGCAGTACTTC	-	-	TRBJ2-7	TRBV7-9
CASSHGGATEAFF	TGTGCCAGCAGCCACGGTGGGGCAACTGAAGCTTTCTTT	-	-	TRBJ1-1	TRBV3-1/TRBV3-2
CASSQRRIQETQYF	TGTGCCAGCAGTCAGCGACGTATCCAAGAGACCCAGTACTTC	-	-	TRBJ2-5	TRBV6-5
CASSPGWGQGSEQFF	TGCGCCAGCAGCCCCGGTTGGGGACAGGGAAGTGAGCAGTTCTTC	TRBD1	-	TRBJ2-1	TRBV4-3
CASSLNRGTEAFF	TGTGCCAGCAGTTTAAACCGGGGCACTGAAGCTTTCTTT	-	-	TRBJ1-1	TRBV12-3/TRBV12-4
CASSLVRLGGQETQYF	TGTGCCAGCAGCTTGGTCCGCCTGGGGGGCCAAGAGACCCAGTACTTC	-	-	TRBJ2-5	TRBV5-8
CASSYGGLAGETQYF	TGTGCCAGCAGTTACGGTGGACTAGCGGGAGAGACCCAGTACTTC	TRBD2	-	TRBJ2-5	TRBV6-5
CASSPDRGNQPQHF	TGTGCCAGTAGTCCAGACAGGGGCAATCAGCCCCAGCATTTT	TRBD1	-	TRBJ1-5	TRBV19